These 28 T cell receptor beta chains were all obtained from the same sample, sequenced in a study of PD-1 blockade in classical Hodgkin lymphoma. Some clones are missing from TCRdb's copy, which holds only in-frame ones; the method was immunoSEQ multiplex PCR. The sample has 90,000 to 140,000 clones, more than 70% seen once. Stated time point: cycle 4 day 1 (C4D1), after 6 weeks of nivolumab. Every one of the patients relapsed after autologous stem cell transplantation (brentuximab vedotin exposure was variable). The sequences come from peripheral blood mononuclear cells (PBMCs), collected before the fourth cycle of nivolumab. These receptors came from a human donor with classical Hodgkin lymphoma.

The chain recombines TRBV13 with TRBJ2-7, with D perhaps matching TRBD1 (5 bases). Deletions cut 3 bases from V and 0 bases from J, with 12 bases between. Per the germline V gene, CDR1 is PRHDT and CDR2 is FYEKMQ (reference sequence). The CDR3 totals 15 residues. The CDR3 DNA reads as TGTGCCAGCAGCTTGATGGGGCAGGGCTCCTACGAGCAGTACTTC. Its protein is CASSLMGQGSYEQYF.

The chain combines TRBV7-6 with TRBJ2-6, with D hard to call. CDR3 length: 15 residues. Germline CDR1 is SGHVS and CDR2 is FNYEAQ. Trimming stripped 5 bases from V and 0 bases from J, with 8 bases between. Here the CDR3 DNA reads TGTGCCAGCAGCCCGCAATACTCTGGGGCCAACGTCCTGACTTTC. Its protein product is CASSPQYSGANVLTF.

This chain uses TRBV4-1 with TRBJ2-3; maybe TRBD2 (6 bases). CDR1 is MGHRA and CDR2 is YSYEKL in the germline V gene. The CDR3 totals 15 residues. V gave up 0 bases and J gave up 3 bases, with 10 bases separating them. CDR3 sequence reads: CASSQEGRRTDTQYF. The CDR3 DNA reads TGCGCCAGCAGCCAAGAGGGGAGGAGAACAGATACGCAGTATTTT.

The chain recombines TRBV5-6 with TRBJ2-2; a weak D match, TRBD2 (6 bases). CDR1 and CDR2 (germline): SGHDT, YYEEEE. With 0 bases removed from V and 6 bases from J, the gap between germline ends came to 12 bases. CDR3 length: 15 amino acids. DNA for the CDR3: TGTGCCAGCAGCTTGGTGGTCGGGACTCCCGGGGAGCTGTTTTTT. Translated: CASSLVVGTPGELFF.

The V and J genes are TRBV6-1 and TRBJ2-5, with D perhaps TRBD1 (5 bases). Germline lookup yields CDR1 MNHNS and CDR2 SASEGT. V was shortened by 4 bases and J by 5 bases, with 11 bases between the two germline ends. The CDR3 length is 13 residues. The CDR3 region has the DNA TGTGCCAGCAGTGCGACAGCCCGGGAGACCCAGTACTTC. This encodes CASSATARETQYF.

The rearrangement links TRBV2 to TRBJ1-2; tentatively, D is TRBD1 (5 bases). Trimming took 6 bases from V and 3 from J, leaving 11 bases between them. CDR3 length: 13 residues. The germline gives CDR1 SNHLY, CDR2 FYNNEI. The CDR3 loop is CASRAGIDYGYTF. For the CDR3, the DNA is TGTGCCAGCAGGGCAGGGATTGACTATGGCTACACCTTC.

This sequence joins TRBV6-1 and TRBJ1-1; tentative D call: TRBD1 (5 bases). This CDR3 comprises 15 residues. Germline V gene sequence: CDR1 MNHNS, CDR2 SASEGT. V was clipped by 3 bases and J by 0 bases, with 11 bases between them. The CDR3 region is CASSDRSTVNTEAFF. DNA for the CDR3: TGTGCCAGCAGTGACCGATCGACAGTGAACACTGAAGCTTTCTTT.

V is TRBV25-1 and J is TRBJ2-1; possibly TRBD1 for D (5 bases). Trimming removed 5 bases at V and 4 bases at J, with 21 bases between. CDR1 is MGHDK and CDR2 is SYGVNS in the germline V gene. The CDR3 has 17 amino acids. The CDR3 DNA sequence: TGTGCCAGCAGTCCACCTAAGGGGCAAAGAGTGTACAATGAGCAGTTCTTC. Amino acid sequence: CASSPPKGQRVYNEQFF.

The J gene is TRBJ1-1, the V gene TRBV4-3; D not resolved. Germline V lookup: CDR1 LGHNA, CDR2 YSLEER. Trimming stripped 4 bases from V and 4 bases from J, with 10 bases between. The CDR3 has 13 residues. The CDR3 loop reads CASSLDRGTEAFF. The CDR3 region has the DNA TGCGCCAGCAGCCTTGACCGGGGCACTGAAGCTTTCTTT.

This rearrangement joins TRBV21-1 to TRBJ1-1; TRBD1 is the table's D call, not checked against the DNA. TRBV21-1 has pseudogene status. The CDR3 has 12 residues. The CDR3: CASTNSNTEAFF. CDR3 sequence (DNA): TGTGCCAGCACGAACAGCAACACTGAAGCTTTCTTT.

The V gene is TRBV4-1, the J gene TRBJ2-7; tentative D call: TRBD2 (6 bases). Trimming pared 1 base from V and 3 bases from J, leaving 10 bases between. CDR3 length equals 14 residues. Germline V gene data show CDR1 as MGHRA and CDR2 as YSYEKL. DNA for the CDR3: TGCGCCAGCAGCCAAGGGGCGGGGATCTACGAGCAGTACTTC. As protein: CASSQGAGIYEQYF.

This clone was observed a few times. This chain uses TRBV2 with TRBJ2-7; D may be TRBD2 (6 bases). This CDR3 is 16 amino acids long. Germline values: CDR1 SNHLY, CDR2 FYNNEI. The V end lost 7 bases, the J end lost 0 bases, and 19 bases lay between the germline ends. Here the CDR3 DNA reads TGTGCCAGCAAAAGGGAGGACATCACCACCTCCTACGAGCAGTACTTC. It codes for CASKREDITTSYEQYF.

CDR3 sequence: CAWRGLGGNTEAFF. The CDR3 nucleotides read TGTGCCTGGAGGGGCCTAGGGGGAAACACTGAAGCTTTCTTT. The chain employs TRBV30 and TRBJ1-1, with a possible D match to TRBD1 (6 bases). This CDR3 has 14 residues. The ends were cut back, 3 bases at V and 2 bases at J, with 13 bases in the middle. Germline assignment: CDR1 GTSNPN and CDR2 SVGIG (reference sequence).

V gene TRBV19 combines with J gene TRBJ2-7; D remains ambiguous. V was trimmed by 5 bases and J by 2 bases, leaving 7 bases between them. Germline loops: CDR1 LNHDA, CDR2 SQIVND (reference sequence). This CDR3 contains 12 residues. DNA for the CDR3: TGTGCCAGTAGTGAACGGGCCTACGAGCAGTACTTC. Its translation is CASSERAYEQYF.

V is TRBV4-2 and J is TRBJ2-2; weak D call: TRBD2 (6 bases). Trimming took 0 bases from V and 1 from J, leaving 9 bases between them. The CDR3 is 16 residues long. CDR1 is LGHNA, CDR2 YNFKEQ, per germline. The CDR3 coding sequence is TGTGCCAGCAGCCAAGACTATAGCGGGAACACCGGGGAGCTGTTTTTT. Its protein is CASSQDYSGNTGELFF.

The V and J genes are TRBV19 and TRBJ2-1; D uncertain. CDR3 length equals 15 residues. Trimming pared 3 bases from V and 0 bases from J, leaving 9 bases between. Germline V gene data show CDR1 as LNHDA and CDR2 as SQIVND (reference sequence). The CDR3 region is CASSIGVGSYNEQFF. CDR3 bases: TGTGCCAGTAGTATTGGGGTAGGCTCCTACAATGAGCAGTTCTTC.

The chain couples TRBV19 to TRBJ2-1; D perhaps matches TRBD1 (6 bases). The CDR3 has 13 amino acids. V lost 5 bases to trimming and J lost 9 bases, with 14 bases between them. CDR1 LNHDA and CDR2 SQIVND come from the germline V gene (reference sequence). The CDR3 reads CASSSQGFGEQFF. DNA for the CDR3: TGTGCCAGTAGTTCACAGGGATTCGGTGAGCAGTTCTTC.

The J gene is TRBJ2-1, the V gene TRBV28, with a possible D match to TRBD2 (6 bases). This CDR3 contains 14 residues. CDR1 and CDR2 (germline): MDHEN, SYDVKM. V was pared by 4 bases and J by 8 bases, with 15 bases between. The CDR3 protein is CASSWSTGVDEQFF. CDR3 nucleotides: TGTGCCAGCAGTTGGAGCACGGGGGTCGATGAGCAGTTCTTC.

The chain has TRBV6-5 and TRBJ2-7; D possibly corresponds to TRBD2 (6 bases). The CDR3 totals 15 residues. V lost 2 bases and J lost 1, with 12 bases in between. Germline V CDR1 and CDR2: MNHEY, SVGAGI. The CDR3 nucleotides read TGTGCCAGCAGTTACGGGCCCAGCGGGTCCTACGAGCAGTACTTC. Protein product: CASSYGPSGSYEQYF.

The chain uses TRBV6-5 and TRBJ2-2, with no clear D. The CDR3 has 11 residues. Germline V gene lookup returns CDR1 MNHEY and CDR2 SVGAGI. Trimming removed 2 bases from V and 8 bases from J, with 3 bases in between. The CDR3 is CASSYVGELFF. CDR3 coding DNA: TGTGCCAGCAGTTACGTGGGGGAGCTGTTTTTT.

The chain has TRBV15 and TRBJ2-2; D is ambiguous. The V gene lost 0 bases and the J gene lost 5 bases, with 7 bases spanning the gap. Germline CDR1 LNHNV, CDR2 YYDKDF (reference sequence). This CDR3 has 14 amino acids. In nucleotides, the CDR3 is TGTGCCACCAGCAGAGATATCGGGACCGGGGAGCTGTTTTTT. Translated, it gives CATSRDIGTGELFF.

This rearrangement joins TRBV6-1 to TRBJ2-3; TRBD1 might be the D (6 bases). CDR3 length equals 15 residues. Germline-derived CDR1 and CDR2 are MNHNS and SASEGT. Trimming cost V 5 bases and J 0 bases, with 12 bases left between them. The DNA of the CDR3 is TGTGCCAGCAGTTTGGGGGCCCCTAGCACAGATACGCAGTATTTT. It encodes CASSLGAPSTDTQYF.

The chain recombines TRBV30 with TRBJ2-7; a possible D gene is TRBD2 (6 bases). The CDR3 has 13 residues. Germline V gives CDR1 GTSNPN, CDR2 SVGIG (reference sequence). Trimming removed 0 bases at V and 2 bases at J, with 8 bases between. CDR3 sequence (DNA): TGTGCCTGGAGTGTGGGACTTCCCTACGAGCAGTACTTC. This sequence encodes CAWSVGLPYEQYF.

The rearrangement uses TRBV9 and TRBJ1-2; 10 bases match TRBD1. This CDR3 region has 15 residues. The V segment lost 3 bases and the J segment 2 bases; nucleotides outside the gene matches: 4. Germline V gene data show CDR1 as SGDLS and CDR2 as YYNGEE. For the CDR3, the DNA is TGTGCCAGCAGCGAAAGACAGGGGGCAAACTATGGCTACACCTTC. Encoded protein: CASSERQGANYGYTF.

CDR3 sequence reads: CASSQVFGDEQYF. The CDR3 nucleotides read TGTGCCAGCAGCCAAGTGTTCGGAGACGAGCAGTACTTC. The chain has TRBV14 and TRBJ2-7; D gene unclear. This CDR3 contains 13 residues. The germline V gene encodes CDR1 SGHDN and CDR2 FVKESK. V lost 1 base and J lost 5, with 9 bases in between.

The chain couples TRBV30 to TRBJ2-2, with a weak D call TRBD2 (6 bases). The CDR3 runs to 16 residues. Germline CDR1 reads GTSNPN; CDR2 reads SVGIG (reference sequence). V was cut by 1 base and J by 6 bases, with 18 bases left in between. The CDR3 sequence is CAWSGLAQGYAGELFF. In DNA form, the CDR3 reads TGTGCCTGGAGTGGGCTAGCGCAGGGTTACGCCGGGGAGCTGTTTTTT.

The chain links TRBV7-9 to TRBJ2-7; no firm D call. V was trimmed by 1 base and J by 0 bases, leaving 13 bases between them. In germline, CDR1 is SEHNR, CDR2 FQNEAQ (reference sequence). The CDR3 extends over 16 amino acids. This CDR3 is CASSLDGQVSSYEQYF. CDR3 nucleotides: TGTGCCAGCAGCTTAGATGGCCAGGTGAGCTCCTACGAGCAGTACTTC.

The CDR3 region is CARIDRGRSTDTQYF. The CDR3 DNA follows: TGCGCCAGGATAGACAGGGGGCGATCTACAGATACGCAGTATTTT. The chain is built from TRBV23-1 and TRBJ2-3; 10 bases are shared with TRBD1. TRBV23-1 is an open reading frame, and its role is uncertain. The CDR3 runs 15 residues. The trim removed 9 bases at V and 3 bases at J, leaving 9 bases unmatched.